Here is one T cell receptor (beta chain) with its context. Its antigen is undetermined. Germline CDR1 and CDR2: SGDLS and YYNGEE. CDR3 length: 13 amino acids. V lost 4 bases, J lost 6 bases, and 11 bases lay in between. This sample was included in a study of T cells in Graves' hyperthyroidism and ophthalmopathy. Amplification of TCR beta CDR3 regions used RNA as the template. With the HTBI primer set, the TCR CDR3 went through a first round of RT-PCR. TCRdb analysed the multiplex PCR reads with MiXCR anew, one entry per CDR3 protein. The sample consists of over 500,000 distinct CDR3 sequences, about 15% of them appearing once. Investigators excluded patients with uncontrolled infection, other autoimmune disease, pregnancy or lactation. Diagnostic decisions used clinical symptoms, serum thyroxine and TRAb, thyroid ultrasound and orbital computed tomography. Findings and caveats of the study: Model output signaled ophthalmopathy a median approximately 6 months ahead of onset. Most thyroid clonotypes that were expanded above 0.001 also turned up in blood.

The chain joins TRBV9 to TRBJ1-3, with unresolved D. Source material: blood. This clonotype was obtained from a woman aged 18-29 years with Graves' ophthalmopathy. CDR3 coding DNA: TGTGCCAGCAGCCCCCACAGATCAAACACCATATATTTT. It codes for CASSPHRSNTIYF.